This is a list of T cell receptor beta chains from one sample in a study of blood T cells in healthy people across ages. TCRdb recomputed calls from the 5' RACE reads with MiXCR, one row per CDR3 protein. The top ten hold 20% to 25% of the sample, which has about 970,000 distinct CDR3 sequences, about 51% seen once. The sample consisted of blood. These receptors came from a woman in her sixties or seventies in good health. Each CDR3 is given with its conserved first and last residue. The D gene is left open where the match is weak. Clone sizes are given selectively: once, few, many, or a class where the clone is expanded.

TRBJ2-3 . . TRBV12-3/TRBV12-4 CASSFGRWTDTQYF TGTGCCAGCAGCTTCGGGAGATGGACAGATACGCAGTATTTT
TRBJ2-2 . once TRBV21-1 CASRGRAKLVGELFF TGTGCCAGCAGGGGACGTGCCAAACTCGTCGGGGAGCTGTTTTTT
TRBJ2-3 . . TRBV29-1 CSVKTNTDTQYF TGCAGCGTTAAGACGAACACAGATACGCAGTATTTT
TRBJ1-2 . few TRBV5-6 CASSLQSGISYGYTF TGTGCCAGCAGCTTGCAATCAGGGATCAGCTATGGCTACACCTTC
TRBJ2-3 . many TRBV14 CASSPTASGDTQYF TGTGCCAGCAGCCCCACCGCCAGTGGGGATACGCAGTATTTT
TRBJ2-5 . many TRBV4-2 CASSQGFGVTETQYF TGTGCCAGCAGCCAAGGGTTCGGGGTGACGGAGACCCAGTACTTC
TRBJ2-1 . many TRBV20-1 CSASGGPTYNEQFF TGCAGTGCTAGCGGGGGTCCAACCTACAATGAGCAGTTCTTC
TRBJ2-3 . . TRBV7-9 CASGKIAAGTDTQYF TGTGCCAGCGGCAAAATAGCGGCGGGCACAGATACGCAGTATTTT
TRBJ1-2 . once TRBV20-1 CSAREASADGYTF TGCAGTGCTAGAGAAGCATCAGCCGATGGCTACACCTTC
TRBJ2-7 TRBD2 . TRBV6-5 CASSYAGVAYNEQYF TGTGCCAGCAGTTATGCGGGAGTCGCCTACAATGAGCAGTACTTC
TRBJ2-1 . . TRBV5-1 CASSPRSGRRYNEQFF TGCGCCAGCAGCCCCCGGAGCGGTAGAAGGTACAATGAGCAGTTCTTC
TRBJ2-3 . many TRBV7-3 CASSFGTDTQYF TGTGCCAGCAGCTTTGGCACAGATACGCAGTATTTT
TRBJ1-2 . once TRBV12-3/TRBV12-4 CASSLILDYGYTF TGTGCCAGCAGTTTGATTCTGGATTATGGCTACACCTTC
TRBJ2-7 TRBD1 . TRBV20-1 CSAGRQGNTYEQYF TGCAGTGCGGGCAGACAGGGTAATACATACGAGCAGTACTTC
TRBJ2-3 . . TRBV2 CASTEGDTQYF TGTGCCAGCACCGAGGGAGATACGCAGTATTTT
TRBJ2-1 TRBD1 . TRBV15 CATSRDPRDRGRSGEQFF TGCGCCACCAGCAGAGACCCCCGGGACAGGGGGCGTTCTGGTGAGCAGTTCTTC
TRBJ2-7 TRBD2 few TRBV12-3/TRBV12-4 CASGVASGRLVQYF TGTGCCAGCGGGGTAGCTAGCGGGAGGTTAGTGCAGTACTTC
TRBJ1-3 . few TRBV12-3/TRBV12-4 CASRYGDTIYF TGTGCCAGCAGATATGGGGACACCATATATTTT
TRBJ1-3 . . TRBV11-2 CASSHSSGNTIYF TGTGCCAGCAGCCACAGCTCTGGAAACACCATATATTTT
TRBJ2-7 . few TRBV7-2 CASSINNEQYF TGTGCCAGCAGCATCAACAATGAGCAGTACTTC
TRBJ2-1 . few TRBV5-1 CASSQGEALYNEQFF TGCGCCAGCTCCCAAGGGGAGGCTCTCTACAATGAGCAGTTCTTC
TRBJ2-7 TRBD2 many TRBV11-2 CASSLLAGGTYEQYF TGTGCCAGCAGTTTACTCGCGGGGGGAACCTACGAGCAGTACTTC